The rows below give T cell receptor beta chains drawn from one sample of a study of CD8+ T cells in alopecia areata. Method: immunoSEQ multiplex PCR; TCRdb's copy keeps in-frame clones and lacks some. The sample lists fewer than 250,000 clones; around 60% were seen once. The sequencing used CD4+ T cells sorted from blood, collected at week 4, from a patient treated with tofacitinib. The receptors derive from a human donor with alopecia areata. Each CDR3 is given with its conserved first and last residue.

CAHGTSGMAYQETQYF | 16 | TRBV30
CAWRLPDREGYGYTF | 15 | TRBV30
CSVERQGGQETQYF | 14 | TRBV29-1
CSVSGTLYEQYF | 12 | TRBV29-1
CASSQARASGLRSYEQYF | 18 | TRBV4-3
CASQRSTGELFF | 12 | TRBV28
CASMHTQGGTGNEAFF | 16 | TRBV23-1
CASGQKGTQYF | 11 | TRBV30
CASSEVRQNQPQHF | 14 | TRBV2
CASRTKRESRLETQYF | 16 | TRBV28
CASSLGATPRGYGYTF | 16 | TRBV5-1
CASSGGSQGANVLTF | 15 | TRBV25-1
CSAGQGGLTYEQYF | 14 | TRBV29-1
CATQQQRGTSVEQYF | 15 | TRBV11-2
CSVRGYQETQYF | 12 | TRBV29-1
CASSPEGIESYEQYF | 15 | TRBV18
CASSPIVGQGSPHTQYF | 17 | TRBV18
CASTRDRGHINYGYTF | 16 | TRBV2
CASINGLAGSNEQFF | 15 | TRBV27
CASSRQGKNQETQYF | 15 | TRBV27
CSVAPSGANVLTF | 13 | TRBV29-1
CASRGTVGTGELFF | 14 | TRBV7-9
CSVAGASEAFF | 11 | TRBV29-1
CASSSRQGSGTGELFF | 16 | TRBV27
CASSFPKTSGARYEQYF | 17 | TRBV7-2
CASSFRWADTQYF | 13 | TRBV27
CASSLGLAGSEQYF | 14 | TRBV7-9
CASSQIRAGNSYNEQFF | 17 | TRBV7-9
CASSLKGTEAFF | 12 | TRBV5-1
CATSIQLGEQYF | 12 | TRBV15
CASSSTGTSGSYNEQFF | 17 | TRBV7-9
CAWSRTGRTYEQYF | 14 | TRBV30
CASSLRGNFYEQYF | 14 | TRBV7-6
CAWSVTGAHSGNTIYF | 16 | TRBV30
CAWGREGNEQFF | 12 | TRBV30
CASSQARPRGVMIYEQYF | 18 | TRBV14
CASSTPSRETLETQYF | 16 | TRBV7-9
CASSSTVGEKLFF | 13 | TRBV4-1
CASSPPGQKEKLFF | 14 | TRBV6-6
CASSPTSRAYEQYF | 14 | TRBV9
CASSGEAAQYF | 11 | TRBV2
CASSFEGYEQYF | 12 | TRBV5-1
CAWSTGAGELFF | 12 | TRBV30
CATRHPAGSNEKLFF | 15 | TRBV15
CASSFKGHDPDTQYF | 15 | TRBV7-9
CASSSAPTSTDTQYF | 15 | TRBV27
CASSLVGTGVYEQYF | 15 | TRBV7-2
CAWYQGGSSDTQYF | 14 | TRBV30
CASSVKTRNPQYF | 13 | TRBV9